One and the same sample provided the 23 T cell receptor beta chains below, sequenced in a study of identifying expanded T cells in peripheral blood. Profiled with immunoSEQ multiplex PCR; TCRdb holds only in-frame clones, not every one. The sample consists of about 82,000 clones, approximately 90% of them appearing once. The source material was blood. The receptors shown here come from a person aged 18-69 years in good health.

The rearrangement uses TRBV19 and TRBJ1-2, with TRBD1 matching 8 bases. The germline V gene encodes CDR1 LNHDA and CDR2 SQIVND (reference sequence). The CDR3 runs 14 residues. V gave up 1 base and J gave up 3 bases; unmatched junction bases: 1. CDR3 region: CASSIATGDYGYTF. The CDR3 coding sequence is TGTGCCAGTAGTATAGCGACAGGGGACTATGGCTACACCTTC.

CDR3 nucleotide sequence: TGTGCCTGGAGTCCGGACAGTTTTAATGAAAAACTGTTTTTT. Its translation is CAWSPDSFNEKLFF. The chain is built from TRBV30 and TRBJ1-4; possibly TRBD1 for D (6 bases). The CDR3 extends over 14 amino acids. Germline V CDR1 and CDR2: GTSNPN, SVGIG (reference sequence). V lost 2 bases, J lost 4 bases, and 11 bases lay in between.

This chain connects TRBV18 to TRBJ1-1; unclear D gene. V lost 6 bases, J lost 1 base, and 9 bases lay in between. This CDR3 comprises 13 residues. CDR1 and CDR2 from the germline V gene are KGHSH and LQKENI. The CDR3 sequence: CASSGSKNTEAFF. The CDR3 nucleotides are TGTGCCAGCTCCGGGTCGAAGAACACTGAAGCTTTCTTT. Using reference TRBV18 and TRBJ1-1 for the parts outside the CDR3, the full variable domain is NAGVMQNPRHLVRRRGQEARLRCSPMKGHSHVYWYRQLPEEGLKFMVYLQKENIIDESGMPKERFSAEFPKEGPSILRIQQVVRGDSAAYFCASSGSKNTEAFFGQGTRLTVV.

The gene calls are TRBV2 and TRBJ2-1; the match to TRBD1 covers 10 bases. Germline values: CDR1 SNHLY, CDR2 FYNNEI. The CDR3 contains 15 residues. The V gene end was trimmed by 6 bases and the J gene end by 4 bases; junction bases not matched to a gene: 6. CDR3 in DNA: TGTGCCAGCAGGGAGGGACAGGGGAGTTACAATGAGCAGTTCTTC. Translated, it gives CASREGQGSYNEQFF.

J is TRBJ1-2 and V is TRBV4-2, with D possibly TRBD1 on 6 matching bases. The CDR3 is made up of 14 amino acids. Per the germline V gene, CDR1 is LGHNA and CDR2 is YNFKEQ. V was shortened by 0 bases and J by 3 bases, with 8 bases between the two germline ends. The chain's CDR3 is CASSQDRGHYGYTF. In nucleotides, the CDR3 is TGTGCCAGCAGCCAAGATCGGGGGCACTATGGCTACACCTTC.

The V call is TRBV30, the J call TRBJ2-5; D remains ambiguous. V was pared by 5 bases and J by 3 bases, with 4 bases between. Germline CDR1 reads GTSNPN; CDR2 reads SVGIG (reference sequence). The CDR3 runs 10 residues. In nucleotides, the CDR3 is TGTGCCTGGGGTGAAGAGACCCAGTACTTC. It is translated as CAWGEETQYF.

The chain carries TRBV5-6 and TRBJ2-3; the D is unclear. Germline values: CDR1 SGHDT, CDR2 YYEEEE. V was trimmed by 5 bases and J by 6 bases, leaving 7 bases between them. The CDR3 covers 11 residues. The CDR3 region has the DNA TGTGCCAGCAGTACCCTTGATACGCAGTATTTT. Residues: CASSTLDTQYF.

The J gene is TRBJ2-2, the V gene TRBV28; weak D call: TRBD2 (6 bases). V was trimmed by 10 bases and J by 7 bases, leaving 22 bases between them. Germline CDR1 reads MDHEN; CDR2 reads SYDVKM. There are 15 residues in the CDR3. The DNA of the CDR3 is TGTGCCACCCGACCCGGGACGGGAGTCGGCGGGGAGCTGTTTTTT. Its protein is CATRPGTGVGGELFF.

The chain links TRBV4-3 to TRBJ2-7, with D unclear. V shed 0 bases and J shed 2 bases, with 11 bases lying between them. CDR1 and CDR2 from the germline V gene are LGHNA and YSLEER. This CDR3 has 15 amino acids. In nucleotides, the CDR3 is TGCGCCAGCAGCCAAGATAGGACGGTAACCTACGAGCAGTACTTC. The encoded protein is CASSQDRTVTYEQYF.

The rearrangement uses TRBV9 and TRBJ2-1; D is unresolved. This CDR3 contains 12 residues. The germline CDR1 and CDR2 sequences are SGDLS and YYNGEE. Trimming took 0 bases from V and 5 from J, leaving 3 bases between them. The CDR3 loop is CASSVADNEQFF. The DNA of the CDR3 is TGTGCCAGCAGCGTAGCGGACAATGAGCAGTTCTTC.

The J gene is TRBJ1-1, the V gene TRBV11-2, with D unresolved. The CDR3 extends over 14 amino acids. From germline, CDR1 is SGHAT and CDR2 FQNNGV. Trimming shortened V by 7 bases and J by 7 bases, and 19 bases separated the two germline ends. CDR3 nucleotide sequence: TGTGCCAGCAAGACTTCGCACAGTACGGATGAAGCTTTCTTT. As protein: CASKTSHSTDEAFF.

CDR3 DNA sequence: TGTGCCAGCAGTTACCGAGACAGGGCGGTCGCTGAAGCTTTCTTT. As protein: CASSYRDRAVAEAFF. The chain is built from TRBV6-5 and TRBJ1-1, with 7 positions matching TRBD1. The V and J ends lost 2 bases and 6 bases, in that order; junction bases with no gene match: 9. CDR3 length equals 15 residues. Germline CDR1 and CDR2: MNHEY and SVGAGI.

This chain uses TRBV5-4 with TRBJ1-6; D is possibly TRBD1 (6 bases). CDR3 length: 18 residues. The V gene lost 9 bases and the J gene lost 10 bases, with 32 bases spanning the gap. Germline CDR1 reads SGHNT; CDR2 reads YYREEE (reference sequence). CDR3 nucleotides: TGTGCCACCGAGCCCTTCGGACAGCTTCTGGGGAAAGGGTCACCCCTCCACTTT. Protein: CATEPFGQLLGKGSPLHF.

The CDR3 DNA reads TGTGCCAGCAGCTTAGGTGGCCGCGGGAATCAGCCCCAGCATTTT. Residues: CASSLGGRGNQPQHF. The chain has TRBV11-3 and TRBJ1-5; D uncertain. Trimming pared 1 base from V and 4 bases from J, leaving 11 bases between. Germline V gene lookup returns CDR1 SGHNT and CDR2 YENEEA. This CDR3 comprises 15 residues.

This clone was found once. The chain carries TRBV7-2 and TRBJ2-1; tentative D call: TRBD2 (6 bases). The CDR3 extends over 15 amino acids. The ends were cut back, 5 bases at V and 0 bases at J, with 11 bases in the middle. The V gene's germline CDR1 is SGHTA and CDR2 FQGNSA. The CDR3 loop reads CASSDSSDSYNEQFF. In DNA form, the CDR3 reads TGTGCCAGCAGCGACTCTAGCGACTCCTACAATGAGCAGTTCTTC. Filled out from reference TRBV7-2 and TRBJ2-1, the complete variable domain reads GAGVSQSPSNKVTEKGKDVELRCDPISGHTALYWYRQSLGQGLEFLIYFQGNSAPDKSGLPSDRFSAERTGGSVSTLTIQRTQQEDSAVYLCASSDSSDSYNEQFFGPGTRLTVL.

V and J are TRBV7-2 and TRBJ1-3; D unresolved. Germline CDR1 reads SGHTA; CDR2 reads FQGNSA. Trimming cost V 4 bases and J 2 bases, with 9 bases left between them. The CDR3 is 14 amino acids. The CDR3 is CASSSGLPGNTIYF. The CDR3, as DNA: TGTGCCAGCAGCTCCGGTTTGCCTGGAAACACCATATATTTT.

The chain employs TRBV9 and TRBJ1-2; D ambiguous. In germline, CDR1 is SGDLS, CDR2 YYNGEE. With 3 bases removed from V and 4 bases from J, the gap between germline ends came to 7 bases. This CDR3 spans 12 amino acids. The CDR3 here is CASSASTYGYTF. The CDR3, as DNA: TGTGCCAGCAGCGCGTCAACCTATGGCTACACCTTC.

The chain links TRBV30 to TRBJ2-3, with unresolved D. This CDR3 has 10 residues. V gave up 6 bases and J gave up 1 base, with 2 bases separating them. CDR1 is GTSNPN, CDR2 SVGIG, per germline (reference sequence). CDR3 region: CACRTDTQYF. CDR3 nucleotide sequence: TGTGCCTGCCGCACAGATACGCAGTATTTT.

This chain links TRBV4-1 with TRBJ2-3; TRBD2 matches at 14 bases. Germline V CDR1 and CDR2: MGHRA, YSYEKL. The V gene end was trimmed by 3 bases and the J gene end by 4 bases; junction bases not matched to a gene: 12. This CDR3 is 19 amino acids long. The CDR3 reads CASSHPITGTSGRADTQYF. The DNA for the CDR3 is TGCGCCAGCAGCCACCCCATCACCGGGACTAGCGGGAGAGCAGATACGCAGTATTTT.

This chain joins TRBV19 and TRBJ1-5; 8 bases are shared with TRBD1. This CDR3 comprises 14 residues. CDR1 and CDR2 from the germline V gene are LNHDA and SQIVND (reference sequence). V trimming: 6 bases; J trimming: 7 bases; junction bases outside the gene matches: 8. The chain's CDR3 is CASRLPGGSQPQHF. The CDR3 DNA is TGTGCCAGTAGACTGCCAGGGGGCTCGCAGCCCCAGCATTTT.

The gene calls are TRBV29-1 and TRBJ2-7, with D uncertain. V lost 0 bases and J lost 3, with 15 bases in between. CDR1 and CDR2 from the germline V gene are SQVTM and ANQGSEA. CDR3 size: 15 residues. The CDR3 DNA reads TGCAGCGTTGAAGAGCGGCACATGGGCCGCTACGAGCAGTACTTC. Translation gives CSVEERHMGRYEQYF.

This CDR3 is CASGLVQGDNYGYTF. The CDR3 DNA follows: TGTGCTAGTGGTTTGGTGCAGGGGGATAACTATGGCTACACCTTC. The V gene is TRBV12-5, the J gene TRBJ1-2, with 7 bases aligning to TRBD1. Looked up from germline, CDR1 is LGHNT and CDR2 is FRNRAP. This CDR3 is built from 15 residues. V lost 0 bases to trimming and J lost 1 base; unmatched junction nucleotides: 2. Based on the CDR3 plus reference TRBV12-5 and TRBJ1-2, the full variable domain is DARVTQTPRHKVTEMGQEVTMRCQPILGHNTVFWYRQTMMQGLELLAYFRNRAPLDDSGMPKDRFSAEMPDATLATLKIQPSEPRDSAVYFCASGLVQGDNYGYTFGSGTRLTVV.

The rearrangement links TRBV9 to TRBJ1-1, with D maybe TRBD1 (5 bases). The CDR3 contains 13 residues. Germline CDR1 is SGDLS and CDR2 is YYNGEE. V was shortened by 3 bases and J by 8 bases, with 14 bases between the two germline ends. The CDR3 DNA follows: TGTGCCAGCAGCGGCCTCGGGGGGACCGAAGCTTTCTTT. Encoded protein: CASSGLGGTEAFF.